This TCR beta chain was identified in a study of early stage breast cancer tumors. Study information: Invasive lobular carcinomas made up about 30% of the 12 ER+/PR+/HER2- tumors. Average read coverage per sample was 7.5 to 10-fold.

As regards this clone: The antigen is unknown.

General observations from the study: Compared with adjacent normal breast, tumors showed 2.5 to 3-fold denser, more clonal T cells.

The table came from immunoSEQ multiplex PCR; TCRdb's copy has only in-frame clones and leaves some out. This repertoire shows some 10,000 clones, roughly 60% found once; its top ten account for approximately 10%. Trimming removed 4 bases from V and 5 bases from J, with 18 bases in between. CDR3 size: 15 residues. The V gene's germline CDR1 is SGHNT and CDR2 YYREEE (reference sequence). The chain links TRBV5-4 to TRBJ1-2; weak D call: TRBD1 (5 bases). The receptor's source is a person between 60 and 69 years old with breast cancer. The sequencing input was breast tumor tissue. The CDR3 sequence is CASSPRLGAEYGYTF. CDR3 sequence (DNA): TGTGCCAGCAGCCCCCGACTAGGGGCGGAATATGGCTACACCTTC.